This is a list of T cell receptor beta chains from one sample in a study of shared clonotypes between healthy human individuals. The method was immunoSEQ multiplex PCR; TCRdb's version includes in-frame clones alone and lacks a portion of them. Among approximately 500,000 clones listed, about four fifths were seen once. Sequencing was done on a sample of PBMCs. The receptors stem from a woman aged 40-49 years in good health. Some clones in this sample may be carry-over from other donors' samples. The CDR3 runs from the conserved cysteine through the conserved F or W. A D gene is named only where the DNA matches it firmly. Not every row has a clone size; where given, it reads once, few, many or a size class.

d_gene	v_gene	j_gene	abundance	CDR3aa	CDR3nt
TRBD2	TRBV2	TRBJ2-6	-	CASGRESGANVLTF	TGTGCCAGCGGGCGGGAGTCTGGGGCCAACGTCCTGACTTTC
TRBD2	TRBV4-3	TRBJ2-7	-	CASSQGFSGSYEQYF	TGCGCCAGCAGCCAAGGGTTCAGCGGGAGCTACGAGCAGTACTTC
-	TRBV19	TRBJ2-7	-	CASSITGQSYEQYF	TGTGCCAGTAGTATAACCGGACAGTCCTACGAGCAGTACTTC
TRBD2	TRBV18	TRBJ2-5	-	CASSLQPGLAGSETQYF	TGTGCCAGCTCACTGCAACCGGGACTAGCGGGGTCAGAGACCCAGTACTTC
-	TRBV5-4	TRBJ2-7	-	CASSEPGQSYEQYF	TGTGCCAGCAGCGAACCGGGACAATCCTACGAGCAGTACTTC
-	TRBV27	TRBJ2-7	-	CASSLSQTYNEQYF	TGTGCCAGCAGTTTATCCCAAACTTACAACGAGCAGTACTTC
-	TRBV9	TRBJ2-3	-	CASSGISTDTQYF	TGTGCCAGCAGCGGGATAAGCACAGATACGCAGTATTTT
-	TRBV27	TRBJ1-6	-	CASSLRDSPLHF	TGTGCCAGCAGTTTACGCGATTCACCCCTCCACTTT
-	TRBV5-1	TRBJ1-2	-	CASSLGGDNYGYTF	TGCGCCAGCAGCTTGGGAGGGGATAACTATGGCTACACCTTC
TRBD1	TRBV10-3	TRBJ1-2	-	CAISMDRNGYTF	TGTGCCATCAGTATGGACAGGAATGGCTACACCTTC
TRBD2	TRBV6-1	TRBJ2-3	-	CASRRLAGGPDTQYF	TGTGCCAGCAGAAGACTAGCGGGAGGCCCAGATACGCAGTATTTT
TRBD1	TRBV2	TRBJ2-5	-	CASKIGTGELREYF	TGTGCCAGCAAGATAGGGACAGGGGAATTGAGAGAGTACTTC
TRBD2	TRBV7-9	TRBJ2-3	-	CASSLGTSGRWADTQYF	TGTGCCAGCAGCTTAGGGACTAGCGGGAGATGGGCAGATACGCAGTATTTT
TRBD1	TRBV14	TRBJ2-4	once	CASSQLDRGAVKNIQYF	TGTGCCAGCAGCCAACTTGACAGGGGGGCAGTCAAAAACATTCAGTACTTC
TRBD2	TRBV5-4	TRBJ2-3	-	CASSSPAGGPTDTQYF	TGTGCCAGCAGCTCACCGGCGGGAGGGCCCACAGATACGCAGTATTTT
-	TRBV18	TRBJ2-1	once	CASSPPSASPNEQFF	TGTGCCAGCTCACCGCCTTCGGCTAGCCCAAATGAGCAGTTCTTC
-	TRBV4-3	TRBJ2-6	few	CASSQADTFSGANVLTF	TGCGCCAGCAGCCAAGCCGACACTTTCTCTGGGGCCAACGTCCTGACTTTC
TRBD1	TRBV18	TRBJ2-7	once	CASSGQGYEQYF	TGTGCCAGCTCAGGACAGGGCTACGAGCAGTACTTC
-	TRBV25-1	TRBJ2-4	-	CASSDTGAKNIQYF	TGTGCCAGCAGTGATACCGGGGCCAAAAACATTCAGTACTTC
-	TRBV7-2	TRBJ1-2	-	CASSLGLTYGYTF	TGTGCCAGCAGCTTAGGTCTCACCTATGGCTACACCTTC
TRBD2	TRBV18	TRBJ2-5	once	CASSTSGAQETQYF	TGTGCCAGCTCGACTAGCGGGGCCCAAGAGACCCAGTACTTC
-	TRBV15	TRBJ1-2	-	CATSRARGDGYTF	TGTGCCACCAGCAGGGCCCGGGGCGATGGCTACACCTTC
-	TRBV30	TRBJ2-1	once	CAWSWNNEQFF	TGTGCCTGGAGCTGGAACAATGAGCAGTTCTTC
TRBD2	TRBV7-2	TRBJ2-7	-	CASSLGASGISYEQYF	TGTGCCAGCAGCTTAGGTGCTAGCGGGATCTCCTACGAGCAGTACTTC
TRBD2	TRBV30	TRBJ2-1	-	CAWRDGTSGYEQFF	TGTGCCTGGAGGGACGGGACTAGCGGTTATGAGCAGTTCTTC
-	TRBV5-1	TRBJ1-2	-	CASSSTTDYTF	TGCGCCAGCAGCTCAACGACCGACTACACCTTC
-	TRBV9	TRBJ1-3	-	CASSPIAGQGNTIYF	TGTGCCAGCAGCCCAATTGCAGGGCAGGGAAACACCATATATTTT
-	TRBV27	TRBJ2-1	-	CASSLRAPPSYNEQFF	TGTGCCAGCAGTTTACGGGCACCACCCTCCTACAATGAGCAGTTCTTC
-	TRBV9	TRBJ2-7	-	CASSVVARGKAYEQYF	TGTGCCAGCAGCGTAGTGGCTCGAGGGAAAGCCTACGAGCAGTACTTC
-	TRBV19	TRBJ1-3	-	CARLQTGNYGNTIYF	TGTGCCAGGTTACAGACGGGCAACTATGGAAACACCATATATTTT
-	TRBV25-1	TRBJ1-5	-	CASSEGRGVSNQPQHF	TGTGCCAGCAGTGAAGGTAGAGGGGTAAGCAATCAGCCCCAGCATTTT
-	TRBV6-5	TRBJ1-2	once	CASTGWGAGNYGYTF	TGTGCCAGCACCGGCTGGGGGGCGGGCAACTATGGCTACACCTTC
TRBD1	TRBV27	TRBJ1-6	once	CASSLFDREGSPLHF	TGTGCCAGCAGTTTATTTGACAGGGAGGGCTCACCCCTCCACTTT
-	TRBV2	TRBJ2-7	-	CATVDGYEQYF	TGTGCCACCGTGGACGGATACGAGCAGTACTTC
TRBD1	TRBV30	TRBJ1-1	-	CAWTGGHTEAFF	TGTGCCTGGACAGGGGGGCACACTGAAGCTTTCTTT
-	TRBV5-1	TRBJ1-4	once	CASSFQGRGEKLFF	TGCGCCAGCAGCTTCCAGGGGCGTGGTGAAAAACTGTTTTTT
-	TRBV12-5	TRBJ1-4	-	CASGFEGPTNEKLFF	TGTGCTAGTGGTTTTGAGGGGCCGACTAATGAAAAACTGTTTTTT
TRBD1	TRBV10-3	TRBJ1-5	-	CASRPTGAQPQHF	TGTGCCAGCAGACCGACAGGGGCTCAGCCCCAGCATTTT
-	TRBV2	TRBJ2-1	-	CASSLGAYNEQFF	TGTGCCAGCAGTCTCGGCGCCTACAATGAGCAGTTCTTC
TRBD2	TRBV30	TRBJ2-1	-	CASEASGGGNEQFF	TGTGCCTCCGAGGCTAGCGGGGGCGGCAATGAGCAGTTCTTC
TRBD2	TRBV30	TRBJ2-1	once	CAWMLAGEQQFF	TGTGCCTGGATGTTAGCGGGAGAGCAGCAGTTCTTC
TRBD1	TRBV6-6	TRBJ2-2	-	CASSTPDRGSTGELFF	TGTGCCAGCAGTACCCCAGACAGGGGGAGCACCGGGGAGCTGTTTTTT
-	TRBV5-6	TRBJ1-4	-	CASSPPRGRGGDEKLFF	TGTGCCAGCAGCCCCCCTCGGGGAAGGGGTGGCGATGAAAAACTGTTTTTT
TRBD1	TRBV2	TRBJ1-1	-	CASTRGAEAFF	TGTGCCAGCACCAGGGGGGCTGAAGCTTTCTTT
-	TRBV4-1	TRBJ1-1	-	CASSQWGSTEAFF	TGCGCCAGCAGCCAATGGGGGAGCACTGAAGCTTTCTTT
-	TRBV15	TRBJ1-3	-	CATSREGKSAGNTIYF	TGTGCCACCAGCAGAGAGGGTAAATCGGCTGGAAACACCATATATTTT
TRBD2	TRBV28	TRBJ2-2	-	CASRNTGGNSGELFF	TGTGCCAGCCGAAATACGGGAGGGAACTCCGGGGAGCTGTTTTTT